Here is one T cell receptor beta chain with its context. Sequenced patients had shown CD8+CD57+ cell expansion by flow cytometry. The sample originates from a study of CD8+CD57+ T cells in acquired aplastic anemia. The germline CDR1 and CDR2 sequences are LNHNV and YYDKDF (reference sequence). Trimming removed 6 bases from V and 4 bases from J, with 21 bases in between. There are 16 residues in the CDR3. It was genomic DNA that served as the template for profiling TCR beta VDJ and CDR3. One entry per CDR3 protein results from TCRdb running MiXCR on the reads. The sample shows under 500,000 distinct CDR3 sequences, over 25% of them seen only once.

This TCR was sampled from a human donor with aplastic anemia. Input material: sorted CD4+, CD8+, or CD8+CD57+ T cells (not recorded which) from PBMCs. V is TRBV15 and J is TRBJ2-5; possibly TRBD1 for D (6 bases). CDR3 nucleotides: TGTGCCACCAGGACAGGCGAGGGAGAGGGGCTAGAGACCCAGTACTTC. Residues: CATRTGEGEGLETQYF.